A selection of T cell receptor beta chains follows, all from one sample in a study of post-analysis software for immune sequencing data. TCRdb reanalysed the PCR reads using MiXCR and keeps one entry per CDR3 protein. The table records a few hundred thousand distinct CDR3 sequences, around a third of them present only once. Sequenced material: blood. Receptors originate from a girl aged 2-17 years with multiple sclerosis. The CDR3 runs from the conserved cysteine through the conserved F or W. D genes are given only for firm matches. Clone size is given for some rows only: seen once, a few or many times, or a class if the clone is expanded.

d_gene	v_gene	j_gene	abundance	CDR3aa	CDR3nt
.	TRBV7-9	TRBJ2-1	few	CASSLNPGWKHEQFF	TGTGCCAGCAGCTTAAACCCGGGATGGAAACATGAGCAGTTCTTC
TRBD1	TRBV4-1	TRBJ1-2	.	CASSQTTGPLNYGYTF	TGCGCCAGCAGCCAAACGACAGGGCCCTTAAACTATGGCTACACCTTC
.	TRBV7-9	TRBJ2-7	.	CASGGTSSYEQYF	TGTGCCAGCGGGGGGACCAGCTCCTACGAGCAGTACTTC
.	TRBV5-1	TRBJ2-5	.	CASSLADAGRETQYF	TGCGCCAGCAGCTTGGCCGACGCGGGGCGAGAGACCCAGTACTTC
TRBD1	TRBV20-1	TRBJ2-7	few	CSAMGQMPSYEQYF	TGCAGTGCTATGGGACAGATGCCCTCCTACGAGCAGTACTTC
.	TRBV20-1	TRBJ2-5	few	CSAAGGIGQETQYF	TGCAGTGCGGCCGGGGGAATTGGGCAAGAGACCCAGTACTTC
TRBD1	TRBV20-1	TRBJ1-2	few	CSARSRDRVIGYTF	TGCAGTGCTAGAAGTCGGGACAGGGTGATCGGCTACACCTTC
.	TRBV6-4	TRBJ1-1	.	CASSEEWMNTEAFF	TGTGCCAGCAGTGAAGAGTGGATGAACACTGAAGCTTTCTTT
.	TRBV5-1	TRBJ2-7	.	CASSWNQGTEQYF	TGCGCCAGCAGCTGGAATCAGGGGACCGAGCAGTACTTC
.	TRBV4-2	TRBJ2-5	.	CASSAGGRGKETQYF	TGTGCCAGCAGCGCCGGGGGGCGGGGGAAAGAGACCCAGTACTTC